This TCR beta chain was captured in a study of cytomegalovirus exposure and HLA in healthy donors (dated by TCRdb to the late 2010s). Background for the entire study: The 666 repertoires of the first cohort and the roughly 120 validation repertoires were produced on the same platform, according to a later analysis. The study was designed to test whether signatures of past pathogen exposure could be identified by cataloging public T cell receptors. High-throughput TCR immunosequencing, statistical association of individual TCRs with disease status, and machine learning were combined to predict cytomegalovirus infection status. In addition to the first cohort of approximately 670 subjects, a separate validation cohort of approximately 130 different subjects was used. Study-wide conclusions, independent of this receptor: Three of the identified cytomegalovirus-associated TCR beta chains were confirmed in vitro to be specific for cytomegalovirus antigens. The classifier was reported to diagnose cytomegalovirus status with high specificity and sensitivity in both the original cohort and the validation cohort. The study listed 150 to 200 TCR beta chains as associated with cytomegalovirus. Of the cluster scores, approximately 94% were above 0 in a later analysis, which found that TCRs clustered in the first cohort also tended to co-occur in the 120 validation repertoires. All 120 or so repertoires were used to score co-occurrence in the validation cohort in a later analysis, because that analysis had no HLA typing for the cohort. According to the authors, the approach could potentially be generalized to other disease states and immunological phenotypes. Most TCR sequences were seen in very few donors, while some public TCRs were found in many individuals.

Separate from the roughly 630-subject first cohort, the validation cohort of over 90 subjects was the group to which the donors belonged. CDR1 SSHAT and CDR2 FNYEAQ are derived from the germline V gene (reference sequence). The CDR3 goes from the cysteine to the phenylalanine over 16 residues. The only DNA kept is the CDR3, 48 bases in frame from the first base. As for this clone: Which antigen it targets is not known. At one end, the junction sequence differs from germline, possibly due to a read error.

The method behind the library was the immunoSEQ multiplex PCR assay. Regarding the original processing steps: To diagnose cytomegalovirus status from the catalog of TCR beta chain sequences, a statistical classification framework was built. TCRdb's version of the immuneACCESS table is confined to in-frame rearrangements and falls short of the full clone set. An unresolved V gene accounts for under half of the shortfall where checked; the remainder is of unknown origin. The V and J calls and the clone size are those of that table, but D and trimming were determined from the DNA. The sample includes 150,000 to 200,000 clones, with more than 75% observed a single time. 2.5% to 3% of the sample goes to the ten largest clones.

The chain joins TRBV7-7 to TRBJ2-7; 10 bases in the junction line up with TRBD1. The sequence came from a man between 18 and 35 years old in good health and CMV-seronegative. Sequencing input: PBMCs. At the DNA level, the sequence is TGTGCTAGCAGCCCTTCTACGGGACAGGGGTCCTACGAGCAGTACTTC. Its amino acids are CASSPSTGQGSYEQYF. With the rest looked up from the reference TRBV7-7 and TRBJ2-7 genes rather than sequenced, the full variable domain is GAGVSQSPRYKVTKRGQDVTLRCDPISSHATLYWYQQALGQGPEFLTYFNYEAQPDKSGLPSDRFSAERPEGSISTLTIQRTEQRDSAMYRCASSPSTGQGSYEQYFGPGTRLTVT.